This T cell receptor beta chain emerged from a study of blood T cells in healthy people across ages. A J-beta primer mix and a sample-barcoded 5' primer were used in a second PCR of about 7 to 12 cycles. One entry per CDR3 protein results from TCRdb running MiXCR on the 5' RACE reads. The repertoire holds around 800,000 distinct CDR3 sequences, with approximately 53% as singletons. The sequenced sample consisted of blood. The sequence derives from a man older than 75 in good health.

Here the CDR3 reads CASSLARNEQYF. CDR3 DNA sequence: TGTGCCAGCTCCCTAGCGAGGAATGAGCAGTACTTC. V usage is TRBV7-2 and J usage is TRBJ2-5; D might be TRBD2 (6 bases). CDR3 length equals 12 residues. Trimming shortened V by 8 bases and J by 11 bases, and 18 bases separated the two germline ends. The germline V gene has CDR1 SGHTA and CDR2 FQGNSA. Combining the CDR3 with reference TRBV7-2 and TRBJ2-5 gives the whole variable domain GAGVSQSPSNKVTEKGKDVELRCDPISGHTALYWYRQSLGQGLEFLIYFQGNSAPDKSGLPSDRFSAERTGGSVSTLTIQRTQQEDSAVYLCASSLARNEQYFGPGTRLLVL.